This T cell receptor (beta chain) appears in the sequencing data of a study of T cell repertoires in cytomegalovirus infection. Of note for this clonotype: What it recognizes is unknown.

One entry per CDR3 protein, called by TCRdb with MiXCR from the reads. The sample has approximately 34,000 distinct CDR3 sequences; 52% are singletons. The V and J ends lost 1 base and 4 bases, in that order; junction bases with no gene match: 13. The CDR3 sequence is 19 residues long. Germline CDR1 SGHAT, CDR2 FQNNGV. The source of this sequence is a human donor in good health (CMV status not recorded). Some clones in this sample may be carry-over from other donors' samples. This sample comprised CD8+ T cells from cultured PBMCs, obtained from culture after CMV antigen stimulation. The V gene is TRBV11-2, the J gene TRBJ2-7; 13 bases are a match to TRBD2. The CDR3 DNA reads TGTGCCAGCAGCTTAGTTTTCGGGACTAGCGGGACCACGCCGTACGAGCAGTACTTC. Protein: CASSLVFGTSGTTPYEQYF.